The 29 T cell receptor beta chains below come from one sample, sequenced in a study of cytomegalovirus exposure and HLA in healthy donors. Using immunoSEQ multiplex PCR, the repertoire was profiled, and TCRdb retains in-frame clones only, with some absent. The sample contains around 70,000 clones, approximately 94% of which appear only once. Source material: PBMCs. These receptors all come from a woman between 18 and 29 years old in good health and CMV-seropositive.

This chain uses TRBV4-2 with TRBJ2-7, with TRBD2 as a possible D gene (5 bases). CDR3 length: 16 residues. V dropped 0 bases and J dropped 2 bases, with 14 bases sitting between them. Germline V gives CDR1 LGHNA, CDR2 YNFKEQ. CDR3 residues: CASSQEMSRGPYEQYF. CDR3 sequence (DNA): TGTGCCAGCAGCCAAGAAATGTCCCGAGGGCCCTACGAGCAGTACTTC.

The chain is built from TRBV7-9 and TRBJ2-3, with TRBD2 as a possible D gene (6 bases). The germline V gene has CDR1 SEHNR and CDR2 FQNEAQ (reference sequence). The V and J ends lost 7 bases and 1 base respectively, with 12 bases between them. CDR3 length: 14 amino acids. CDR3 in DNA: TGTGCCAGCAACTGGGCTAGCGGCACAGATACGCAGTATTTT. Residues: CASNWASGTDTQYF.

The rearrangement links TRBV19 to TRBJ2-3, with 10 bases that match TRBD1. The CDR3 sequence is 14 residues long. The J segment lost 4 bases and the V segment lost 6 bases, leaving 4 bases of the junction unmatched. CDR1 LNHDA and CDR2 SQIVND come from the germline V gene (reference sequence). The CDR3 spells CASRTGQGPDTQYF. CDR3 coding DNA: TGTGCCAGTAGGACGGGACAGGGGCCAGATACGCAGTATTTT. Variable domain in full (rest from reference TRBV19 and TRBJ2-3): DGGITQSPKYLFRKEGQNVTLSCEQNLNHDAMYWYRQDPGQGLRLIYYSQIVNDFQKGDIAEGYSVSREKKESFPLTVTSAQKNPTAFYLCASRTGQGPDTQYFGPGTRLTVL.

The rearrangement uses TRBV11-2 and TRBJ2-7, with 11 nucleotides matching TRBD2. Germline CDR1 and CDR2: SGHAT and FQNNGV. The CDR3 totals 16 residues. The V segment lost 5 bases and the J segment 0 bases; nucleotides outside the gene matches: 6. In nucleotides, the CDR3 is TGTGCCAGCAGCCCCTGGACTAGCGGGTTCTCCTACGAGCAGTACTTC. Translation gives CASSPWTSGFSYEQYF. The variable domain in full, with the rest retrieved from reference TRBV11-2 and TRBJ2-7, is EAGVAQSPRYKIIEKRQSVAFWCNPISGHATLYWYQQILGQGPKLLIQFQNNGVVDDSQLPKDRFSAERLKGVDSTLKIQPAKLEDSAVYLCASSPWTSGFSYEQYFGPGTRLTVT.

This chain links TRBV7-2 with TRBJ1-1; 11 bases fit TRBD1. CDR1 is SGHTA, CDR2 FQGNSA, per germline. The CDR3 consists of 14 residues. Trimming at V came to 7 bases and at J to 5 bases, leaving 6 bases not matched to a gene. DNA of the CDR3: TGTGCCAGCAAGGGGGGGACAGGGGGGACTGAAGCTTTCTTT. This translates into CASKGGTGGTEAFF.

This chain uses TRBV29-1 with TRBJ2-5, with TRBD1 matching over 7 bases. The J segment lost 2 bases and the V segment lost 1 base, leaving 4 bases of the junction unmatched. From germline, CDR1 is SQVTM and CDR2 ANQGSEA. The CDR3 contains 14 residues. CDR3 sequence reads: CSVEALDRQETQYF. As DNA, the CDR3 is TGCAGCGTTGAAGCCCTGGACAGGCAAGAGACCCAGTACTTC.

This rearrangement joins TRBV5-4 to TRBJ2-3; TRBD2 matches at 9 bases. The trim removed 0 bases at V and 5 bases at J, leaving 19 bases unmatched. The CDR3 loop spans 20 amino acids. CDR1 is SGHNT, CDR2 YYREEE, per germline (reference sequence). CDR3 amino acids: CASSLDGQAGGSGPVDTQYF. The CDR3, as DNA: TGTGCCAGCAGCTTGGATGGGCAAGCGGGAGGTTCTGGCCCAGTAGATACGCAGTATTTT.

The chain recombines TRBV7-8 with TRBJ2-3; D unresolved. Trimming removed 3 bases at V and 4 bases at J, with 5 bases between. The CDR3 loop spans 12 amino acids. Germline V lookup: CDR1 SGHVS, CDR2 FQNEAQ. DNA for the CDR3: TGTGCCAGCAGCTTTCCTCCAGATACGCAGTATTTT. This sequence encodes CASSFPPDTQYF.

The chain combines TRBV4-2 with TRBJ2-1; TRBD2 matches at 10 bases. Per the germline V gene, CDR1 is LGHNA and CDR2 is YNFKEQ. CDR3 size: 16 residues. The trim removed 0 bases at V and 4 bases at J, leaving 3 bases unmatched. The CDR3: CASSQDGTSAYNEQFF. The DNA for the CDR3 is TGTGCCAGCAGCCAAGATGGGACTAGCGCATACAATGAGCAGTTCTTC.

This chain joins TRBV4-3 and TRBJ2-7; possible D gene TRBD2, 7 bases. V was pared by 1 base and J by 1 base, with 14 bases between. The germline gives CDR1 LGHNA, CDR2 YSLEER. The CDR3 runs 16 residues. Written as DNA, the CDR3 is TGCGCCAGCAGCCAAGTATCGGGGGGCGGGTCCTACGAGCAGTACTTC. Its protein product is CASSQVSGGGSYEQYF.

The V gene is TRBV15, the J gene TRBJ1-1, with a tentative D call TRBD1 (5 bases). V was shortened by 1 base and J by 1 base, with 7 bases between the two germline ends. The CDR3 consists of 14 residues. Germline CDR1 is LNHNV and CDR2 is YYDKDF (reference sequence). The CDR3 DNA reads TGTGCCACCAGCAGAGGGGGGGGGAACACTGAAGCTTTCTTT. Encoded protein: CATSRGGGNTEAFF.

V usage is TRBV4-2 and J usage is TRBJ2-1, with TRBD2 matching over 10 bases. The CDR3 totals 16 residues. CDR1 and CDR2 from the germline V gene are LGHNA and YNFKEQ. V lost 3 bases to trimming and J lost 4 bases; unmatched junction nucleotides: 6. The CDR3 nucleotides read TGTGCCAGCAGCCAGTTCCTAGCGGGAGATTACAATGAGCAGTTCTTC. Amino acid sequence: CASSQFLAGDYNEQFF.

The J gene is TRBJ1-1, the V gene TRBV6-6, with D perhaps matching TRBD1 (5 bases). Trimming left V 2 bases short and J 4 bases short, with 8 bases between. Germline V gives CDR1 MNHNY, CDR2 SVGAGI (reference sequence). This CDR3 is built from 13 residues. In nucleotides, the CDR3 is TGTGCCAGCAGTTACAGGGGTGGCACTGAAGCTTTCTTT. Protein product: CASSYRGGTEAFF.

This chain connects TRBV29-1 to TRBJ2-3; a possible D gene is TRBD2 (6 bases). Germline loops: CDR1 SQVTM, CDR2 ANQGSEA. The CDR3 runs 14 residues. V lost 5 bases and J lost 2, with 14 bases in between. As DNA, the CDR3 is TGCAGCGTTCAGTCTTCGGGGGACACAGATACGCAGTATTTT. Its protein is CSVQSSGDTDTQYF.

The chain uses TRBV11-2 and TRBJ2-7, with 8 bases that match TRBD2. The ends lost 5 bases at V and 3 bases at J; junction bases unmatched: 12. This CDR3 is 16 amino acids long. CDR1 SGHAT and CDR2 FQNNGV come from the germline V gene. DNA for the CDR3: TGTGCCAGCAGCCCGCGTGGGAGCGGGAGATTCTACGAGCAGTACTTC. It is translated as CASSPRGSGRFYEQYF.

The rearrangement links TRBV27 to TRBJ2-7, with 8 bases that match TRBD2. The trim removed 5 bases at V and 0 bases at J, leaving 9 bases unmatched. The CDR3 has 16 amino acids. From germline, CDR1 is MNHEY and CDR2 SMNVEV (reference sequence). Here the CDR3 DNA reads TGTGCCAGCAGTCATACCGGGACTAGATCCTCCTACGAGCAGTACTTC. It translates to CASSHTGTRSSYEQYF.

The genes are TRBV21-1 and TRBJ1-1; TRBD1, the table's D call, lacks a check against the DNA. TRBV21-1 is a recognized pseudogene. The CDR3 spans 15 residues. The chain's CDR3 is CASSLSTGGNTEAFF. CDR3 in DNA: TGTGCCAGCAGCCTTTCGACAGGGGGAAACACTGAAGCTTTCTTT.

V usage is TRBV5-1 and J usage is TRBJ2-7; 7 bases match TRBD1. Trimming cost V 2 bases and J 0 bases; bases outside gene matches: 17. The CDR3 runs to 19 residues. CDR1 is SGHRS and CDR2 is YFSETQ in the germline V gene. The CDR3, as DNA: TGCGCCAGCAGCTTACATTTGACAGGGTTTCGCGCGAACTCCTACGAGCAGTACTTC. As protein: CASSLHLTGFRANSYEQYF.

V usage is TRBV27 and J usage is TRBJ2-3; 14 nucleotides match TRBD2. With 5 bases clipped from V and 6 bases from J, the junction kept 4 bases outside the gene matches. This CDR3 spans 15 amino acids. Germline lookup yields CDR1 MNHEY and CDR2 SMNVEV (reference sequence). This CDR3 is CASSRTSGRRDTQYF. The CDR3, as DNA: TGTGCCAGCAGTCGGACTAGCGGGAGGAGGGATACGCAGTATTTT.

This rearrangement joins TRBV18 to TRBJ1-3; D not resolved. V was pared by 1 base and J by 0 bases, with 7 bases between. This CDR3 is built from 15 residues. Germline CDR1 and CDR2: KGHSH and LQKENI. CDR3 region: CASSPRTGSGNTIYF. The CDR3 DNA is TGTGCCAGCTCACCACGTACGGGCTCTGGAAACACCATATATTTT.

J is TRBJ1-5 and V is TRBV5-4, with D unresolved. Germline lookup yields CDR1 SGHNT and CDR2 YYREEE (reference sequence). Trimming stripped 0 bases from V and 11 bases from J, with 9 bases between. This CDR3 is built from 12 residues. CDR3 residues: CASSLDNTAQHF. In DNA form, the CDR3 reads TGTGCCAGCAGCTTGGATAATACGGCCCAGCATTTT.

The rearrangement links TRBV29-1 to TRBJ2-7; TRBD1 is a possible D gene (5 bases). CDR1 is SQVTM and CDR2 is ANQGSEA in the germline V gene. Trimming took off 3 bases at V and 3 bases at J, with 6 bases between the two ends. This CDR3 is built from 11 residues. CDR3 sequence (DNA): TGCAGCGTTGACAGGGACTACGAGCAGTACTTC. Its protein is CSVDRDYEQYF.

V gene TRBV27 combines with J gene TRBJ2-3, with 11 bases that match TRBD2. CDR1 is MNHEY, CDR2 SMNVEV, per germline (reference sequence). CDR3 length: 14 amino acids. The V gene end was trimmed by 10 bases and the J gene end by 4 bases; junction bases not matched to a gene: 7. DNA for the CDR3: TGTGCCACTCGCATAGCGGGGGGGGCAGATACGCAGTATTTT. This sequence encodes CATRIAGGADTQYF.

J is TRBJ2-1 and V is TRBV2, with D hard to call. The CDR3 is 10 amino acids. Deletions cut 7 bases from V and 4 bases from J, with 2 bases between. CDR1 is SNHLY and CDR2 is FYNNEI in the germline V gene. The CDR3 sequence is CASTYNEQFF. The CDR3 DNA follows: TGTGCCAGCACTTACAATGAGCAGTTCTTC.

This clone was counted a single time. The genes are TRBV28 and TRBJ2-7; possibly TRBD1 for D (5 bases). The V gene's germline CDR1 is MDHEN and CDR2 SYDVKM. V was shortened by 2 bases and J by 4 bases, with 12 bases between the two germline ends. The CDR3 spans 14 residues. This chain's CDR3 is CASSLQGYFYEQYF. For the CDR3, the DNA is TGTGCCAGCAGTTTACAGGGCTACTTTTACGAGCAGTACTTC.

DNA for the CDR3: TGTGCCAGCAGCAAAGGAGAGTGTTCACCCCTCCACTTT. Translating it yields CASSKGECSPLHF. V gene TRBV21-1 combines with J gene TRBJ1-6. TRBV21-1 is reported as a pseudogene. The CDR3 loop spans 13 amino acids.

V gene TRBV4-3 combines with J gene TRBJ1-4; TRBD1 agrees at 10 bases. Trimming took 2 bases from V and 2 from J; bases not matched to a gene: 14. CDR3 length: 20 amino acids. Germline V CDR1 and CDR2: LGHNA, YSLEER. DNA of the CDR3: TGCGCCAGCAGCCAACGGGCCACCGGGACAGGGGAAGGCACTAATGAAAAACTGTTTTTT. This gives the protein CASSQRATGTGEGTNEKLFF.

The V and J genes are TRBV6-5 and TRBJ2-7; 12 nucleotides agree with TRBD1. Germline CDR1 MNHEY, CDR2 SVGAGI. V gave up 2 bases and J gave up 2 bases; unmatched junction bases: 1. This CDR3 is built from 15 residues. In nucleotides, the CDR3 is TGTGCCAGCAGTTACAGGGACAGGGGGCCCTACGAGCAGTACTTC. Protein: CASSYRDRGPYEQYF.

For the CDR3, the DNA is TGTGCCAGCAGCCCTCGTACGACTAGCGGGGGTTCCTACGAGCAGTACTTC. Translated, it gives CASSPRTTSGGSYEQYF. The chain uses TRBV4-2 and TRBJ2-7; 12 nucleotides line up with TRBD2. Per germline, CDR1 LGHNA and CDR2 YNFKEQ. V trimming: 4 bases; J trimming: 1 base; junction bases outside the gene matches: 8. The CDR3 runs to 17 residues.